This T cell receptor beta chain derives from a study of T cell repertoires in ileal Crohn's disease (dated by TCRdb to about 2019). For the study in its entirety: Median disease duration was roughly eight years, and roughly 35% of patients were identified as active smokers at the time of surgery. The study was conducted in parallel with a multicentre cohort built to find predictors of early endoscopic recurrence after ileocolonic resection. A total of around 150 mucosal samples from around 57 patients were sequenced, collected from several sites on the surgical specimen as well as at postoperative endoscopy. A prospective multicentre cohort supplied the roughly 57 Crohn's disease patients whose TCR repertoires were analysed. Roughly half of the patients were given postoperative therapy, with around eleven receiving thiopurines and 15 to 20 receiving anti-TNF agents. Surgery was performed for a complication in all patients, with stricturing disease in roughly 60% and penetrating disease in roughly 40%. Endoscopic postoperative recurrence was defined as a Rutgeerts score above i0.

On the study overall, not on this receptor specifically: Only a subgroup of patients, of unstated size, had mucosal CD4 and CD8 T cells sorted and sequenced. Endoscopic recurrence was found to be associated with higher high-frequency clone percentages at surgery, and recurrence was observed in all patients with clonality above 26.8% (18/57). More high-frequency clones were carried by sorted CD8 T cells than by CD4 T cells, suggesting that mucosal expansions were mainly CD8. A significantly higher proportion of clonal expansions was observed in active smokers at surgery than in non-smokers (about 25% vs 20%, p=0.02).

V was cut back by 4 bases and J by 5 bases, leaving a gap of 7 bases between them. As encoded in the germline V gene (reference sequence), CDR1 is SGHNT while CDR2 is YYREEE. The CDR3 has 12 amino acids, counting the end cysteine and phenylalanine. Only the CDR3 portion is preserved as DNA: 36 bases, with reading frame beginning at the first base. To note about this clone: There is no known antigen for this receptor. No base qualities exist here, and no much larger clone lies one base off it.

Adults with ileal or ileocolonic Crohn's disease and an indication for ileocolonic resection were eligible for inclusion. Whole ileal mucosal biopsies were stored frozen at -80°C before DNA extraction. Genomic DNA was extracted from frozen whole biopsies using a TRizol-based method and was quantified with a NanoDrop 2000 spectrophotometer. For commercial TCRB immunosequencing, five hundred nanograms of biopsy DNA were submitted for each sample. A two-step, amplification bias-controlled multiplex PCR was used by Adaptive Biotechnology to amplify CDR3 regions from genomic DNA. Primers for every V and J gene segment were used in the first PCR, and barcodes and Illumina adapters were added in the second PCR. An Illumina instrument was used to sequence the CDR3 libraries. The authors processed their data as follows. Analysis combined the vendor-provided pipelines with custom analysis of raw data in R/Bioconductor under R version 3.3.0. Clonality, ranging from 0 to 1, was calculated as the inverse of the normalised Shannon entropy of all productive clones. High-frequency clones were defined as the share of the repertoire occupied by the top 100 clones, with only clones passing a 95% confidence test being retained. The Simpson index measured repertoire diversity, and the Morisita-Horn index measured overlap between samples. TCRdb stores this immuneACCESS table with in-frame sequences only. Part of the clones is absent; in the studies checked, under half of the shortfall reflects unresolved V genes, and no reason is known for the rest. V and J calls and clone size are given by that table; D and trimming were obtained from the DNA. Recorded for this sample are approximately 27,000 clones; about three quarters of them occurred a single time. Around 5.6% of the sample belongs to the ten largest clones.

The chain uses TRBV5-4 and TRBJ2-1; the D gene cannot be named for sure. The sample comprised ileal tissue. The receptor was derived from an adult with Crohn's disease. CDR3 protein: CASSPQNNEQFF. At the DNA level, the sequence is TGTGCCAGCAGCCCACAGAACAATGAGCAGTTCTTC.